These 3 T cell receptor beta chains share one sample of origin, sequenced in a study of blood T cell repertoires in COVID-19. Here immunoSEQ multiplex PCR was the method, and the copy in TCRdb shows in-frame clones only, minus some. The table shows over 100,000 clones, with approximately 80% occurring only once. Input material: peripheral blood. Every receptor here comes from a woman older than 75 with active or convalescent COVID-19.

V is TRBV7-2 and J is TRBJ2-7; 13 positions agree with TRBD2. The CDR3 is 15 residues long. Germline values: CDR1 SGHTA, CDR2 FQGNSA. Losses at the gene ends were 6 bases for V and 2 bases for J; bases not matched to a gene: 4. The CDR3 here is CASRGLAGATYEQYF. The DNA of the CDR3 is TGTGCCAGCAGAGGACTAGCGGGAGCCACCTACGAGCAGTACTTC.

The rearrangement joins TRBV11-2 to TRBJ1-6; tentatively, D is TRBD1 (5 bases). This CDR3 contains 15 residues. The ends were cut back, 5 bases at V and 9 bases at J, with 17 bases in the middle. Per germline, CDR1 SGHAT and CDR2 FQNNGV. In DNA, the CDR3 is TGTGCCAGCAGCGTCGACAGTCGATCTGGTTCACCCCTCCACTTT. Translation: CASSVDSRSGSPLHF. The full variable domain, its missing parts supplied by reference TRBV11-2 and TRBJ1-6, is EAGVAQSPRYKIIEKRQSVAFWCNPISGHATLYWYQQILGQGPKLLIQFQNNGVVDDSQLPKDRFSAERLKGVDSTLKIQPAKLEDSAVYLCASSVDSRSGSPLHFGNGTRLTVT.

The V gene is TRBV29-1, the J gene TRBJ1-1; D is ambiguous. Germline values: CDR1 SQVTM, CDR2 ANQGSEA. The CDR3 runs to 12 residues. The ends were cut back, 4 bases at V and 1 base at J, with 7 bases in the middle. The CDR3 region is CSVAVSNTEAFF. The CDR3, as DNA: TGCAGCGTTGCGGTTTCGAACACTGAAGCTTTCTTT.